A selection of T cell receptor beta chains follows, all from one sample in a study of cytomegalovirus exposure and HLA in healthy donors. The repertoire was sequenced with immunoSEQ multiplex PCR; TCRdb's copy has only in-frame clones and lacks some. The sample carries 150,000 to 200,000 clones, around 80% recorded once. The sequencing input was PBMCs. Receptor source: a woman aged 45 to 65 in good health and CMV-seropositive. The CDR3 runs from the conserved cysteine through the conserved F or W. A D gene is named only where the DNA matches it firmly. Not all rows give a size; the values are once, few, many and, for expanded clones, a class.

>TRBJ1-2|NA|NA|TRBV30
CAWSNQGGGYTF
TGTGCCTGGAGTAACCAGGGTGGAGGCTACACCTTC
>TRBJ2-6|NA|NA|TRBV9
CASSVQGYGANGLTF
TGTGCCAGCAGCGTACAGGGGTATGGGGCCAACGGCCTGACTTTC
>TRBJ2-2|TRBD1|once|TRBV5-1
CASSSQGVGRELFF
TGCGCCAGCAGCTCACAGGGGGTCGGCCGGGAGCTGTTTTTT
>TRBJ1-2|NA|NA|TRBV19
CASSRGGQSYGYTF
TGTGCCAGTAGTCGGGGGGGTCAGAGCTATGGCTACACCTTC
>TRBJ1-3|TRBD1|NA|TRBV5-6
CASSLDSGGGNTIYF
TGTGCCAGCAGCTTGGACTCAGGGGGAGGAAACACCATATATTTT
>TRBJ1-3|NA|NA|TRBV7-3
CASSSQPGNTIYF
TGTGCCAGCAGCTCACAGCCGGGAAACACCATATATTTT
>TRBJ1-2|TRBD1|NA|TRBV4-3
CASSPELTGYLYGYTF
TGCGCCAGCAGCCCAGAATTGACAGGGTATTTGTATGGCTACACCTTC
>TRBJ2-1|NA|NA|TRBV7-7
CASSDGVYNEQFF
TGTGCTAGCAGCGACGGGGTTTACAATGAGCAGTTCTTC
>TRBJ1-3|NA|NA|TRBV6-6
CASSPGGGLYF
TGTGCCAGCAGCCCTGGGGGCGGCCTTTATTTT
>TRBJ2-3|TRBD1|NA|TRBV19
CASSSLGTGSYF
TGTGCCAGTAGTAGTCTGGGGACAGGGTCTTATTTT
>TRBJ2-2|NA|NA|TRBV19
CASSRGDSNTGELFF
TGTGCCAGTAGTAGAGGGGACTCGAACACCGGGGAGCTGTTTTTT
>TRBJ1-1|TRBD1|NA|TRBV5-1
CASLGQGALGQAFF
TGCGCCAGCCTAGGACAGGGGGCGCTTGGACAAGCTTTCTTT
>TRBJ1-2|NA|NA|TRBV5-4
CASSGTGRTDLGYTF
TGTGCCAGCAGTGGTACGGGGAGGACGGACCTAGGCTACACCTTC
>TRBJ1-3|NA|NA|TRBV6-1
CASVYSSGNTIYF
TGTGCCAGCGTGTACAGCTCTGGAAACACCATATATTTT
>TRBJ1-4|NA|NA|TRBV5-4
CASSLGTAGGKLFF
TGTGCCAGCAGCCTCGGGACGGCGGGGGGAAAACTGTTTTTT
>TRBJ1-3|NA|NA|TRBV7-9
CASSLQGNSGNTIYF
TGTGCCAGCAGCTTGCAGGGTAACTCTGGAAACACCATATATTTT
>TRBJ1-2|NA|NA|TRBV7-9
CASSVLGYGYTF
TGTGCCAGCAGCGTCCTCGGGTATGGCTACACCTTC
>TRBJ2-7|NA|NA|TRBV5-1
CASSLLAAGDEQYF
TGCGCCAGCAGCTTGCTAGCTGCCGGCGACGAGCAGTACTTC
>TRBJ1-4|NA|NA|TRBV7-9
CASSPTLLPLNEKLFF
TGTGCCAGCAGCCCAACCCTACTGCCCCTTAATGAAAAACTGTTTTTT
>TRBJ2-1|TRBD2|NA|TRBV10-3
CAITAIRAGGVNEQFF
TGTGCCATCACTGCGATTAGGGCGGGAGGGGTGAATGAGCAGTTCTTC
>TRBJ1-4|NA|NA|TRBV28
CASTEDGVNEKLFF
TGTGCCAGCACCGAAGACGGGGTTAATGAAAAACTGTTTTTT
>TRBJ2-1|NA|NA|TRBV27
CASTLQGGYNEQFF
TGTGCCAGCACACTTCAGGGGGGCTACAATGAGCAGTTCTTC
>TRBJ2-7|TRBD1|NA|TRBV25-1
CASSEFGTGAYEQYF
TGTGCCAGCAGTGAATTTGGGACAGGGGCGTATGAGCAGTACTTC
>TRBJ1-1|TRBD1|NA|TRBV11-2
CASSFGGQGNTEAFF
TGTGCCAGCAGCTTTGGGGGACAGGGGAACACTGAAGCTTTCTTT
>TRBJ2-1|TRBD2|few|TRBV18
CASSEPSGAPYNEQFF
TGTGCCAGCTCAGAACCGAGCGGGGCCCCCTACAATGAGCAGTTCTTC
>TRBJ1-4|TRBD1|NA|TRBV6-5
CASSYSRGPGEKLFF
TGTGCCAGCAGTTACTCGAGGGGGCCAGGTGAAAAACTGTTTTTT
>TRBJ2-1|TRBD1|NA|TRBV9
CASSETGGSYNEQFF
TGTGCCAGCAGCGAAACAGGGGGCTCCTACAATGAGCAGTTCTTC
>TRBJ1-2|NA|once|TRBV19
CASSIGRENYGYTF
TGTGCCAGTAGTATAGGCAGGGAAAACTATGGCTACACCTTC
>TRBJ2-5|TRBD2|NA|TRBV5-1
CASAGSGLAGVETQYF
TGCGCCAGCGCGGGATCGGGACTAGCGGGGGTAGAGACCCAGTACTTC
>TRBJ2-7|NA|NA|TRBV27
CASSSARAGAFSYEQYF
TGTGCCAGCAGTTCCGCTCGGGCAGGGGCATTCTCCTACGAGCAGTACTTC
>TRBJ2-3|TRBD2|NA|TRBV11-2
CASSLITAVGEGQYF
TGTGCCAGCAGCTTAATAACAGCGGTAGGGGAGGGGCAGTATTTT
>TRBJ1-4|NA|once|TRBV29-1
CSVEARVGEKLFF
TGCAGCGTTGAAGCCAGGGTGGGAGAAAAACTGTTTTTT
>TRBJ1-1|TRBD1|once|TRBV15
CATSRGGTGATEAFF
TGTGCCACCAGCAGGGGGGGGACAGGGGCCACTGAAGCTTTCTTT
>TRBJ2-2|NA|NA|TRBV7-9
CASSRDIVTGELFF
TGTGCCAGCAGCCGGGACATAGTCACCGGGGAGCTGTTTTTT
>TRBJ2-3|NA|NA|TRBV27
CASSGTIWRGTDTQYF
TGTGCCAGCAGTGGTACAATATGGAGAGGCACAGATACGCAGTATTTT
>TRBJ2-1|NA|NA|TRBV29-1
CSVVPGQGPYNEQFF
TGCAGCGTGGTTCCGGGACAAGGCCCCTACAATGAGCAGTTCTTC
>TRBJ1-2|NA|NA|TRBV9
CASSVGLNYGYTF
TGTGCCAGCAGCGTAGGGCTGAACTATGGCTACACCTTC
>TRBJ1-4|TRBD1|NA|TRBV7-9
CASSRVGTGNDEKLFF
TGTGCCAGCAGCCGGGTTGGGACAGGGAACGACGAAAAACTGTTTTTT
>TRBJ2-3|TRBD2|few|TRBV27
CASTPGAGASGRAGTDTQYF
TGTGCCAGCACCCCGGGCGCGGGGGCTAGCGGGAGGGCAGGCACAGATACGCAGTATTTT
>TRBJ2-6|NA|NA|TRBV7-2
CASSFGANGLTF
TGTGCCAGCAGCTTTGGGGCCAACGGCCTGACTTTC
>TRBJ2-3|NA|NA|TRBV4-1
CASSQFPGDTDTQYF
TGCGCCAGCAGCCAATTCCCGGGGGACACAGATACGCAGTATTTT
>TRBJ1-4|TRBD1|NA|TRBV2
CASSERTGNNEKLFF
TGTGCCAGCAGTGAGAGGACAGGAAATAATGAAAAACTGTTTTTT
>TRBJ1-6|NA|NA|TRBV4-3
CASSQAPGSDNSPLHF
TGCGCCAGCAGCCAAGCACCGGGTTCTGATAATTCACCCCTCCACTTT
>TRBJ2-1|NA|NA|TRBV29-1
CSVNPLGNEQFF
TGCAGCGTTAACCCCCTAGGAAATGAGCAGTTCTTC
>TRBJ2-7|TRBD1|NA|TRBV4-2
CASSQEEQGVYEQYF
TGTGCCAGCAGCCAAGAAGAACAGGGGGTCTACGAGCAGTACTTC
>TRBJ1-1|NA|NA|TRBV29-1
CSVPRKGEGAFF
TGCAGCGTCCCCCGGAAGGGGGAAGGAGCTTTCTTT
>TRBJ2-3|TRBD2|NA|TRBV4-1
CASSPPGGGTDTQYF
TGCGCCAGCAGCCCTCCGGGCGGGGGGACAGATACGCAGTATTTT
>TRBJ2-3|NA|NA|TRBV7-2
CASSLGLSGDAQYF
TGTGCCAGCAGCTTAGGACTGTCGGGAGACGCGCAGTATTTT
>TRBJ1-1|NA|once|TRBV19
CASSIKGEWAMNTEAFF
TGTGCCAGTAGTATTAAGGGGGAATGGGCTATGAACACTGAAGCTTTCTTT
>TRBJ2-3|NA|NA|TRBV9
CASSERLTTSTDTQYF
TGTGCCAGCAGCGAACGACTTACTACTAGCACAGATACGCAGTATTTT
>TRBJ2-5|TRBD2|NA|TRBV27
CASGLSGRTQETQYF
TGTGCCAGCGGTCTTAGCGGGAGAACACAAGAGACCCAGTACTTC
>TRBJ2-2|TRBD1|few|TRBV10-1
CASSEDRGPTGELFF
TGCGCCAGCAGTGAGGACAGGGGCCCCACCGGGGAGCTGTTTTTT
>TRBJ1-1|TRBD1|NA|TRBV30
CAWNRDRDVAFF
TGTGCCTGGAACCGGGACAGGGACGTGGCTTTCTTT
>TRBJ1-5|NA|NA|TRBV27
CASSPFGGGDQPQHF
TGTGCCAGCAGTCCTTTCGGGGGGGGAGATCAGCCCCAGCATTTT
>TRBJ1-1|NA|NA|TRBV7-6
CASSLGHMNTEAFF
TGTGCCAGCAGCTTGGGACACATGAACACTGAAGCTTTCTTT